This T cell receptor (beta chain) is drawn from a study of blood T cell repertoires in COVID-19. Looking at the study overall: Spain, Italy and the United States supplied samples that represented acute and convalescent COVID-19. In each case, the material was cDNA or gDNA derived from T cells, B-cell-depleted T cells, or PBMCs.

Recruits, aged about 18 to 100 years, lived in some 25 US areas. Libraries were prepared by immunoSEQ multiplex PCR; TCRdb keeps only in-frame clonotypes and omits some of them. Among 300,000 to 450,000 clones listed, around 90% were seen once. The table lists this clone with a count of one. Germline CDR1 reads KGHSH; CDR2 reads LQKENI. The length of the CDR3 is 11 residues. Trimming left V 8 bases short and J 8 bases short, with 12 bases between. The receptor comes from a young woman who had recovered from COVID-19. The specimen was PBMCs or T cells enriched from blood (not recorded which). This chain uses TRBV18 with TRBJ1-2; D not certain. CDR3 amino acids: CASADYSGYTF. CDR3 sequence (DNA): TGTGCCAGCGCTGACTATTCGGGCTACACCTTC.